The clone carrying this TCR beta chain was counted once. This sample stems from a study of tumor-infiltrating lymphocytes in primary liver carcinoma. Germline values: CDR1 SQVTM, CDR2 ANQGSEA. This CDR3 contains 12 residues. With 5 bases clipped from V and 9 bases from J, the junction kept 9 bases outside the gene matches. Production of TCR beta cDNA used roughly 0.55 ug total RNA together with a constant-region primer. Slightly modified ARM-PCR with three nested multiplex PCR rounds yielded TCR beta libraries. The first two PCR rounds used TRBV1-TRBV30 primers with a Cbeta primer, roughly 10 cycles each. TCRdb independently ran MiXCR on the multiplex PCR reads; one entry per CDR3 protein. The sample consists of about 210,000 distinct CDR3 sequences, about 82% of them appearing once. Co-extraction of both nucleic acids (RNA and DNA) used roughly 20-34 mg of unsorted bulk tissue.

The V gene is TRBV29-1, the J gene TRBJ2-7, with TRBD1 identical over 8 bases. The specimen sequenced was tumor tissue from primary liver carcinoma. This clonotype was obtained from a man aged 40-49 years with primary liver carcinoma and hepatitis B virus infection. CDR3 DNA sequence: TGCAGCGTTTCGGGACAGGTAGAGGTGCAGTACTTC. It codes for CSVSGQVEVQYF.